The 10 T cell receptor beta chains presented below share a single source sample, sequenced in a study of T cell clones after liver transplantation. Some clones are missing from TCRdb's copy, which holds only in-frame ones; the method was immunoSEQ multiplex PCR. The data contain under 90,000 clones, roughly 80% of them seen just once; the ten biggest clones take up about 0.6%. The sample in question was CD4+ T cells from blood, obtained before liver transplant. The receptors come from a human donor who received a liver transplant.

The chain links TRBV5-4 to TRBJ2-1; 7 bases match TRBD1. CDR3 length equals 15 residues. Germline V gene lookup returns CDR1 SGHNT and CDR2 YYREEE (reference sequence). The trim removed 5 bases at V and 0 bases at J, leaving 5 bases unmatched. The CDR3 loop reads CASSPTGDSYNEQFF. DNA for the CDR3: TGTGCCAGCAGTCCAACAGGGGACTCCTACAATGAGCAGTTCTTC.

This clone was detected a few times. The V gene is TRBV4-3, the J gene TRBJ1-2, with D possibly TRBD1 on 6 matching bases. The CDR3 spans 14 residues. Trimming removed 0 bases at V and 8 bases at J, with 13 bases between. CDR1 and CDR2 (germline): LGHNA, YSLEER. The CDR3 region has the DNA TGCGCCAGCAGCCAAGAGGGATTCCAGGGGGGCTACACCTTC. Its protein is CASSQEGFQGGYTF.

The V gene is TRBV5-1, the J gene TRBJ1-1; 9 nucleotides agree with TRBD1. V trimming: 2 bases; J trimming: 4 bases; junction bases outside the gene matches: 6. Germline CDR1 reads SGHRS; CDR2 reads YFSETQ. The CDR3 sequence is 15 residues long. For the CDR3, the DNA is TGCGCCAGCAGCTTTTTTAGGACAGGGGTCACTGAAGCTTTCTTT. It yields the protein CASSFFRTGVTEAFF.

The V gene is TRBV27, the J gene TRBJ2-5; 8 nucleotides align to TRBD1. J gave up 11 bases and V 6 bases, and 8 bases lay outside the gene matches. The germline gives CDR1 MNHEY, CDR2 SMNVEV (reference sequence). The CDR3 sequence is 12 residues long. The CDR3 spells CASSRYRGEQYF. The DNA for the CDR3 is TGTGCCAGCAGCCGCTACAGGGGGGAGCAGTACTTC.

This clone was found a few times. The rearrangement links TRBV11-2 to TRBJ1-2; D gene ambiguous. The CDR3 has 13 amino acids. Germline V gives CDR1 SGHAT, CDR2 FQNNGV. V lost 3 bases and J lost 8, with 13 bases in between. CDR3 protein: CASSFRTSGGYTF. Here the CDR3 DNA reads TGTGCCAGCAGCTTTAGGACTTCTGGAGGCTACACCTTC. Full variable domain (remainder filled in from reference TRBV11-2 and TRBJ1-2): EAGVAQSPRYKIIEKRQSVAFWCNPISGHATLYWYQQILGQGPKLLIQFQNNGVVDDSQLPKDRFSAERLKGVDSTLKIQPAKLEDSAVYLCASSFRTSGGYTFGSGTRLTVV.

Written as DNA, the CDR3 is TGTGCCAGCAGCGCAAGCGGGACGCGGGAAGAGACCCAGTACTTC. It yields the protein CASSASGTREETQYF. The V call is TRBV9, the J call TRBJ2-5, with 7 bases fitting TRBD2. Germline lookup yields CDR1 SGDLS and CDR2 YYNGEE. The CDR3 runs 15 residues. Germline trimming cut 3 bases from V and 3 bases from J; bases unmatched to any gene: 8.

Written as DNA, the CDR3 is TGCGCCAGCAGCCCCTTCCCGGGACAGGAGGAGAAACAGTTCTTC. Translating gives CASSPFPGQEEKQFF. This rearrangement joins TRBV5-1 to TRBJ2-1, with TRBD1 matching 8 bases. The CDR3 runs to 15 residues. Germline assignment: CDR1 SGHRS and CDR2 YFSETQ. V trimming: 4 bases; J trimming: 13 bases; junction bases outside the gene matches: 16. Variable domain in full (rest from reference TRBV5-1 and TRBJ2-1): KAGVTQTPRYLIKTRGQQVTLSCSPISGHRSVSWYQQTPGQGLQFLFEYFSETQRNKGNFPGRFSGRQFSNSRSEMNVSTLELGDSALYLCASSPFPGQEEKQFFGPGTRLTVL.

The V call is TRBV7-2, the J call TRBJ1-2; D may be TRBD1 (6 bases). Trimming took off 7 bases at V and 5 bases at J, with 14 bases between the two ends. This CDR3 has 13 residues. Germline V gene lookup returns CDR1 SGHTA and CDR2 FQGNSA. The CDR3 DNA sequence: TGTGCCAGCACCCAAAGGAGGGGGTATGGCTACACCTTC. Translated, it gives CASTQRRGYGYTF.

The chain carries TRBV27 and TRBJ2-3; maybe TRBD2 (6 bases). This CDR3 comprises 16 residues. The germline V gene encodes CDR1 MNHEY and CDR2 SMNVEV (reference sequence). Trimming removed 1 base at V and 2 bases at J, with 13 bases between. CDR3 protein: CASSLWGEAPTDTQYF. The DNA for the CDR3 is TGTGCCAGCAGTTTATGGGGGGAGGCCCCCACAGATACGCAGTATTTT.

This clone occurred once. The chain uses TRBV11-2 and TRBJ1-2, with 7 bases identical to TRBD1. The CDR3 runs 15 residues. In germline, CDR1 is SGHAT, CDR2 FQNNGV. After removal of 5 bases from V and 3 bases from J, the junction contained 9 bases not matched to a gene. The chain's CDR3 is CASSPVRDSHYGYTF. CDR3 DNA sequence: TGTGCCAGCAGCCCGGTCCGGGACAGCCACTATGGCTACACCTTC.